This entry describes one T cell receptor beta chain. The protocol was immunoSEQ multiplex PCR, while the TCRdb copy is restricted to in-frame clones and leaves out a portion. This sample yields approximately 46,000 clones, of which around 78% are seen a single time; roughly 12% belongs to the top ten. The CDR3 covers 14 residues. The germline gives CDR1 SGHRS, CDR2 YFSETQ. J gave up 5 bases and V 0 bases, and 5 bases lay outside the gene matches. This sample is part of a study of blood T cell repertoires in COVID-19. Sequencing was done on a sample of peripheral blood. The receptor's source is a human donor in a cohort sampled during active COVID-19. J is TRBJ2-7 and V is TRBV5-1; 7 bases line up with TRBD1. CDR3 region: CASSLGQGDHEQYF. The CDR3 coding sequence is TGCGCCAGCAGCTTGGGACAGGGCGACCACGAGCAGTACTTC.